This TCR beta chain was captured in a study of cytotoxic CD8 clonotypes in ibrutinib-treated CLL. The CDR3 is 12 amino acids. V shed 4 bases and J shed 8 bases, with 12 bases lying between them. The germline CDR1 and CDR2 sequences are SGHAT and FQNNGV. Some clones are missing from TCRdb's copy, which holds only in-frame ones; the method was immunoSEQ multiplex PCR. The sample lists 160,000 or so clones, about 80% occurring once. The TCR was taken from a human donor with chronic lymphocytic leukemia. Sequenced here: PBMCs, sampled after 12 months of ibrutinib treatment. The chain uses TRBV11-2 and TRBJ2-7, with D perhaps TRBD1 (5 bases). The CDR3 sequence is CASSSDRDQQYF. CDR3 DNA sequence: TGTGCCAGCAGCTCAGACAGAGATCAGCAGTACTTC.